This paragraph covers one TCR beta chain sequence. Antigen unknown. This sample is drawn from a study of T cell responses to AZD1222 COVID-19 vaccine. General study results and limits: No repertoire was sampled before or during the peak T cell response, only after it. Unmutated variant regions are reportedly targeted by nearly half of spike-specific TCRs. Spike-specific TCR repertoires showed rising breadth and depth after two AZD1222 doses. Females made up more of the donors, who were largely white British, and clonal diversity may have come out too low.

TCRdb's copy holds only in-frame clones and misses some; the assay was immunoSEQ multiplex PCR. The repertoire holds roughly 120,000 clones, with approximately 85% as singletons. The V gene's germline CDR1 is SGHNT and CDR2 YENEEA. J gave up 5 bases and V 2 bases, and 5 bases lay outside the gene matches. This CDR3 is built from 16 residues. Source: peripheral blood, taken on day 0 of AZD1222 vaccination. This chain uses TRBV11-3 with TRBJ2-5, with 13 bases fitting TRBD2. The receptor was derived from an adult in good health. As DNA, the CDR3 is TGTGCCAGCAGCTTAACTAGCGGGAGGGGGGCGGAGACCCAGTACTTC. It yields the protein CASSLTSGRGAETQYF.